The next 8 T cell receptor beta chains were all read from a single sample in a study of blood T cell repertoires in COVID-19. Generated by immunoSEQ multiplex PCR, the TCRdb table keeps only in-frame clones and is missing some. This sample yields 200,000 to 250,000 clones, of which roughly 90% are seen a single time; around 3.5% belongs to the top ten. The sequenced sample was PBMCs or T cells enriched from blood (not recorded which). Every receptor here comes from a woman in her forties with acute COVID-19.

V is TRBV21-1 and J is TRBJ1-5; whether TRBD1, the table's D call, matches the DNA was not checked. TRBV21-1 is reported as a pseudogene. The CDR3 length is 16 residues. The CDR3 sequence is CASSARRGPSNQPQHF. As DNA, the CDR3 is TGTGCCAGCAGCGCTAGAAGGGGGCCGAGCAATCAGCCCCAGCATTTT.

The rearrangement uses TRBV5-1 and TRBJ2-7; D may be TRBD1 (6 bases). Germline assignment: CDR1 SGHRS and CDR2 YFSETQ. Trimming removed 1 base at V and 3 bases at J, with 11 bases between. CDR3 length: 14 residues. CDR3 sequence: CASSLSPDSYEQYF. The CDR3 DNA is TGCGCCAGCAGCTTGTCGCCGGACAGCTACGAGCAGTACTTC. Full variable domain (missing parts from reference TRBV5-1 and TRBJ2-7): KAGVTQTPRYLIKTRGQQVTLSCSPISGHRSVSWYQQTPGQGLQFLFEYFSETQRNKGNFPGRFSGRQFSNSRSEMNVSTLELGDSALYLCASSLSPDSYEQYFGPGTRLTVT.

This clone was detected only a few times. The CDR3 here is CASSYGPTTLTNTGELFF. The CDR3 coding sequence is TGTGCCAGCAGCTACGGGCCGACTACCCTCACGAACACCGGGGAGCTGTTTTTT. The chain uses TRBV5-5 and TRBJ2-2; D perhaps matches TRBD2 (5 bases). V dropped 3 bases and J dropped 0 bases, with 18 bases sitting between them. The germline V gene has CDR1 SGHKS and CDR2 YYEKEE (reference sequence). The CDR3 has 18 amino acids. Using reference TRBV5-5 and TRBJ2-2 for the parts outside the CDR3, the full variable domain is DAGVTQSPTHLIKTRGQQVTLRCSPISGHKSVSWYQQVLGQGPQFIFQYYEKEERGRGNFPDRFSARQFPNYSSELNVNALLLGDSALYLCASSYGPTTLTNTGELFFGEGSRLTVL.

V gene TRBV13 combines with J gene TRBJ1-2; D is undetermined. Per germline, CDR1 PRHDT and CDR2 FYEKMQ (reference sequence). The CDR3 sequence is 12 residues long. Between the trimmed V and J ends, which lost 5 bases and 8 bases, there was a span of 12 bases. CDR3 residues: CASSVAPRGYTF. In DNA form, the CDR3 reads TGTGCCAGCAGCGTAGCCCCGAGGGGCTACACCTTC.

The DNA for the CDR3 is TGTGCCAGCAGCCAAGACTGGGAGAAGCAGTTCTTC. It encodes CASSQDWEKQFF. The J gene is TRBJ2-1, the V gene TRBV3-1 (or the pseudogene TRBV3-2); tentatively, D is TRBD2 (5 bases). The CDR3 sequence is 12 residues long. Germline CDR1 reads LGHDT; CDR2 reads YNNKEL (reference sequence). V lost 0 bases to trimming and J lost 11 bases, with 8 bases between them.

The chain recombines TRBV19 with TRBJ1-6; unclear D gene. Germline lookup yields CDR1 LNHDA and CDR2 SQIVND (reference sequence). With 0 bases removed from V and 9 bases from J, the gap between germline ends came to 15 bases. This CDR3 has 16 amino acids. The CDR3 DNA follows: TGTGCCAGTAGTATAGATGTCCGCGGCCAAGGTTCACCCCTCCACTTT. Translation gives CASSIDVRGQGSPLHF.

This sequence joins TRBV19 and TRBJ1-2; TRBD1 matches 7 bases. This CDR3 is 14 amino acids long. With V trimmed by 7 bases and J by 5 bases, 10 bases remained unmatched. Germline-derived CDR1 and CDR2 are LNHDA and SQIVND (reference sequence). CDR3 DNA sequence: TGTGCCAGTAACCGACAGGGACGCGAGTATGGCTACACCTTC. This sequence encodes CASNRQGREYGYTF.

V usage is TRBV5-1 and J usage is TRBJ1-1; 7 nucleotides match TRBD1. The V and J ends lost 4 bases and 8 bases, in that order; junction bases with no gene match: 11. Germline V CDR1 and CDR2: SGHRS, YFSETQ. The CDR3 is made up of 14 amino acids. The CDR3 loop reads CASSIETGRREAFF. DNA of the CDR3: TGCGCCAGCAGCATAGAGACAGGGCGACGGGAAGCTTTCTTT.